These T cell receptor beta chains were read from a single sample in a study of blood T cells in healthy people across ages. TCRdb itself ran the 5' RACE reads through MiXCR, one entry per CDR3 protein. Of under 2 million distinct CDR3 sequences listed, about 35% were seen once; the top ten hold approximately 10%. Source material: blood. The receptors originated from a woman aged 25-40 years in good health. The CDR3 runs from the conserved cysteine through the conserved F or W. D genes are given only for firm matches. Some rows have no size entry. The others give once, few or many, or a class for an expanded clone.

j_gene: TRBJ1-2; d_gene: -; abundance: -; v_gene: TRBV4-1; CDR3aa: CASSPSGGDLGYGYTF; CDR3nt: TGCGCCAGCAGCCCCTCGGGGGGGGATCTTGGCTATGGCTACACCTTC
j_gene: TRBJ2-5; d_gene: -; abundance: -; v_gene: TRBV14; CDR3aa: CASSQQMEETQYF; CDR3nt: TGTGCCAGCAGCCAACAAATGGAGGAGACCCAGTACTTC
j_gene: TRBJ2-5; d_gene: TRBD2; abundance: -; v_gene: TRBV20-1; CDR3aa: CSARTSGGPGGTQYF; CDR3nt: TGCAGTGCGCGTACTAGCGGGGGGCCGGGGGGGACCCAGTACTTC
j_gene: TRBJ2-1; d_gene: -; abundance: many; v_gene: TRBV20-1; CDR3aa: CSVADSYNEQFF; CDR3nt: TGCAGCGTAGCGGACAGCTACAATGAGCAGTTCTTC
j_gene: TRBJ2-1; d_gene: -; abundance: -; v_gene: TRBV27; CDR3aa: CASRLAPYNEQFF; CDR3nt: TGTGCCAGCCGGTTAGCGCCGTACAATGAGCAGTTCTTC
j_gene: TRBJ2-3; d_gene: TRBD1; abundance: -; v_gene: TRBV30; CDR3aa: CAWISRGISDTQYF; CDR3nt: TGTGCCTGGATCTCCAGGGGGATCTCAGATACGCAGTATTTT
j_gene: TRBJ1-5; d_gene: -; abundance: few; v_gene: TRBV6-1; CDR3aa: CASRDSFNQPQHF; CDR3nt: TGTGCCAGCAGGGACAGCTTCAATCAGCCCCAGCATTTT
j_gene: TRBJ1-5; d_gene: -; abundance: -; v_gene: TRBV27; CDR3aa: CASAPVEQLEPQHF; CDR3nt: TGTGCCAGCGCGCCTGTAGAACAGCTAGAGCCCCAGCATTTT
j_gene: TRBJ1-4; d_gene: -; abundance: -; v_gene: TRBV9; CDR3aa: CASSVASASGEKLFF; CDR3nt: TGTGCCAGCAGCGTAGCTTCGGCTAGCGGTGAAAAACTGTTTTTT
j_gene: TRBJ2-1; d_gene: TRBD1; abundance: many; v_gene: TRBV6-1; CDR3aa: CASSEAWDSKIYNEQFF; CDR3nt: TGTGCCAGCAGTGAAGCGTGGGACAGCAAGATCTACAATGAGCAGTTCTTC
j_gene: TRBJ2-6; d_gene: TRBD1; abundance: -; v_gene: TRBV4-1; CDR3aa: CASSQGGGQGPGTNVLTF; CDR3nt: TGCGCCAGCAGCCAAGGTGGGGGACAGGGGCCTGGGACCAACGTCCTGACTTTC
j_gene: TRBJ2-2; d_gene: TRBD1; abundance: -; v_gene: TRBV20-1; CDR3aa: CRGLGTGSGELFF; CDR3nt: TGCAGGGGCCTAGGGACAGGGAGCGGGGAGCTGTTTTTT
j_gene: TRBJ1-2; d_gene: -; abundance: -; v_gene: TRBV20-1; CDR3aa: CSAREGQRDGYTF; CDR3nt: TGCAGTGCTAGAGAAGGACAACGGGATGGCTACACCTTC
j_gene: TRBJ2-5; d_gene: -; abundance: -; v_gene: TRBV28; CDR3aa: CASSFLAAETQYF; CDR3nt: TGTGCCAGCAGTTTTTTAGCGGCAGAGACCCAGTACTTC
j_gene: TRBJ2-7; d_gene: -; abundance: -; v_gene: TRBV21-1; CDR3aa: CASSTSRGPSYEQYF; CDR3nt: TGTGCCAGCAGCACCTCCCGCGGACCTTCCTACGAGCAGTACTTC
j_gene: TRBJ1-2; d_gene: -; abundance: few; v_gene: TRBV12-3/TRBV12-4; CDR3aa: CASSQQGAIGYGYTF; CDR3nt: TGTGCCAGCAGCCAACAGGGAGCTATTGGCTATGGCTACACCTTC
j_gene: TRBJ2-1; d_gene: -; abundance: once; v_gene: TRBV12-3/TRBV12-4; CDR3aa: CASTTGGDLRNEQFF; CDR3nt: TGTGCCAGCACTACAGGAGGGGACCTACGGAATGAGCAGTTCTTC
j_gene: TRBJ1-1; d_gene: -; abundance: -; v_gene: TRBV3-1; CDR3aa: CASSQDRAGAWGTEAFF; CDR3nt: TGTGCCAGCAGCCAAGATCGCGCAGGGGCTTGGGGCACTGAAGCTTTCTTT
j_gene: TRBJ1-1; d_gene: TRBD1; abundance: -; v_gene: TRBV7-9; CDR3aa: CASSFPGTGTGTQAFF; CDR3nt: TGTGCCAGCAGCTTCCCCGGGACAGGGACAGGCACACAAGCTTTCTTT
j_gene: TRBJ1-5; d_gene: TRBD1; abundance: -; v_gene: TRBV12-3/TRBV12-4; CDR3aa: CASSSRDSPYQPQHF; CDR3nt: TGTGCCAGCAGTTCTCGGGACAGTCCCTATCAGCCCCAGCATTTT
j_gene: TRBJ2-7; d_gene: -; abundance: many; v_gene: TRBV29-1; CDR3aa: CSVGGSGLTSYEQYF; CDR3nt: TGCAGCGTTGGAGGCTCGGGACTGACCTCCTACGAGCAGTACTTC
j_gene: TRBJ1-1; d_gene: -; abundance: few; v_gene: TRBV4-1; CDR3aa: CASSQVGGSAFF; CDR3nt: TGCGCCAGCAGCCAAGTCGGGGGGTCCGCTTTCTTT
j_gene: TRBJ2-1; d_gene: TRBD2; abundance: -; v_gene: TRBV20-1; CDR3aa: CSARVAGKSSYNEQFF; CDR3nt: TGCAGTGCTAGAGTAGCGGGGAAGAGCTCCTACAATGAGCAGTTCTTC
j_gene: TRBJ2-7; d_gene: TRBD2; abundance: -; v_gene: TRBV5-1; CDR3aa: CASSLEPKTSTHSYEQYF; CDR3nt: TGCGCCAGCAGCTTGGAACCTAAGACTAGCACCCACTCCTACGAGCAGTACTTC
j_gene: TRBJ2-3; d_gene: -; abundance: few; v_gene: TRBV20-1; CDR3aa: CSAPLGNTQYF; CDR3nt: TGCAGTGCTCCCCTAGGGAATACGCAGTATTTT
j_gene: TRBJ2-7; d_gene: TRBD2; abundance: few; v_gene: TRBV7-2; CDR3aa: CASSLGSGRLAYEQYF; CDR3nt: TGTGCCAGCAGCTTGGGTAGCGGGAGATTAGCCTACGAGCAGTACTTC
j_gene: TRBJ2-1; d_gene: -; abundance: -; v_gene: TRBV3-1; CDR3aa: CASSHTSRYNEQFF; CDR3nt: TGTGCCAGCAGTCACACCAGCCGGTACAATGAGCAGTTCTTC
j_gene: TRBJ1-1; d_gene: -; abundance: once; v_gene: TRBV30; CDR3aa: CAWKARFTEAFF; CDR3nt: TGTGCCTGGAAGGCACGATTCACTGAAGCTTTCTTT
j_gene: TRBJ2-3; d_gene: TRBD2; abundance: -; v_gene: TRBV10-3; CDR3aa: CAISDPRTSGGHTDTQYF; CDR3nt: TGTGCCATCAGTGACCCTAGGACTAGCGGGGGCCACACAGATACGCAGTATTTT
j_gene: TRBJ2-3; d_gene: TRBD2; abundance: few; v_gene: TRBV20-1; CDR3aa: CSARDQRLAGDSTDTQYF; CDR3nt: TGCAGTGCTAGGGACCAACGACTAGCGGGAGACAGCACAGATACGCAGTATTTT
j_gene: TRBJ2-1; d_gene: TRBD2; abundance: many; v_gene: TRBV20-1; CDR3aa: CSASGGNNEQFF; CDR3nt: TGCAGTGCGAGCGGGGGGAACAATGAGCAGTTCTTC
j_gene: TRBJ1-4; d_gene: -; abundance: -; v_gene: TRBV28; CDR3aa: CASSSIQGVLYEKLFF; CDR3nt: TGTGCCAGCAGTTCAATACAGGGCGTTCTGTATGAAAAACTGTTTTTT
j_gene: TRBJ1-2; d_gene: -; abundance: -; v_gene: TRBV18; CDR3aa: CASSPRDDDYGYTF; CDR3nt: TGTGCCAGCTCACCCCGGGACGATGACTATGGCTACACCTTC
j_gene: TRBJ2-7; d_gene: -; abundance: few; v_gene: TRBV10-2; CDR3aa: CASQIRGTVSYEQYF; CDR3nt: TGCGCCAGCCAGATACGGGGGACCGTATCCTACGAGCAGTACTTC
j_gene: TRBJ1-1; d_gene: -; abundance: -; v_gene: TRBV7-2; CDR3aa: CASRPPVPVEAFF; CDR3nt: TGTGCCAGCAGGCCCCCCGTCCCGGTGGAAGCTTTCTTT
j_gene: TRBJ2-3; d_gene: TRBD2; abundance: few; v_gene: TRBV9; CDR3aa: CASSVEGGGVTDTQYF; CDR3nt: TGTGCCAGCAGCGTAGAGGGCGGGGGGGTCACAGATACGCAGTATTTT
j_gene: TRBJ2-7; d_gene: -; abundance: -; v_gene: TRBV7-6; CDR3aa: CASRQTPGGGEQYF; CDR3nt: TGTGCCAGCAGACAGACGCCCGGGGGCGGGGAGCAGTACTTC
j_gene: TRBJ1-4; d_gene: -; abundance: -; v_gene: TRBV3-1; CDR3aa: CASSRRGNEKLFF; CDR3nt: TGTGCCAGCAGCCGGAGGGGAAACGAAAAACTGTTTTTT
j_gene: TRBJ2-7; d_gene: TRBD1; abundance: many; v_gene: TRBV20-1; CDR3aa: CSAWTGGSYEQYF; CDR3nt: TGCAGTGCTTGGACAGGGGGCTCCTACGAGCAGTACTTC
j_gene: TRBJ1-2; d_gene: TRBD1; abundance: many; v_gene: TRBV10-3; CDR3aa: CAISGQGYGYTF; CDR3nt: TGTGCCATCAGTGGACAGGGATATGGCTACACCTTC